This T cell receptor (beta chain) was captured by sequencing in a study of shared clonotypes between healthy human individuals. Some clones are missing from TCRdb's copy, which holds only in-frame ones; the method was immunoSEQ multiplex PCR. This sample has around 2.1 million clones, with about 92% found just once. Per germline, CDR1 SGHNT and CDR2 YYREEE (reference sequence). The CDR3 contains 18 residues. J gave up 6 bases and V 0 bases, and 13 bases lay outside the gene matches. CD8 cells classed as naive were CD45RO-negative and positively selected for CCR7, excluding terminally differentiated effector memory CD45RA+ cells.

V usage is TRBV5-4 and J usage is TRBJ2-2, with TRBD1 identical over 8 bases. The sequenced material came from naive CD8+ T cells from PBMCs. This TCR came from a man between 18 and 29 years old in good health. Some clones in this sample may be carry-over from other donors' samples. This CDR3 reads CASSLAVGRGRYAGELFF. The CDR3 coding sequence is TGTGCCAGCAGCTTGGCCGTGGGCAGGGGGCGGTACGCCGGGGAGCTGTTTTTT.